Presented here are 16 T cell receptor beta chains from one specimen sequenced in a study of blood T cells in healthy people across ages (dated by TCRdb to the mid-2010s). The library relied on 5' RACE. Sequencing relied on an Illumina HiSeq 2500. A second PCR of roughly 7 to 12 cycles was run with a J-beta primer mix and a sample-barcoded 5' primer. TCRdb took the public reads, trimmed them with fastp at Q25, ran MiXCR for clone calling and kept in-frame beta chains. Each entry is one CDR3 protein sequence, shown with its most common DNA and genes. The sample table holds approximately 800,000 distinct CDR3 sequences, of which around half were seen once. Of the sample, approximately 40% falls within the top ten clones. Sequenced material: blood. All receptors come from a man older than 75 in good health.

This clonotype was observed a few times. This chain connects TRBV6-6 to TRBJ1-2, with TRBD1 matching over 9 bases. The germline V gene has CDR1 MNHNY and CDR2 SVGAGI (reference sequence). With 2 bases clipped from V and 4 bases from J, the junction kept 5 bases outside the gene matches. There are 15 residues in the CDR3. DNA for the CDR3: TGTGCCAGCAGTTACAAGGGACAGGGCTCCTATGGCTACACCTTC. It codes for CASSYKGQGSYGYTF.

The rearrangement links TRBV3-1 to TRBJ2-5; TRBD1 or TRBD2 may be the D gene (5 bases each). In germline, CDR1 is LGHDT, CDR2 YNNKEL (reference sequence). V was pared by 1 base and J by 5 bases, with 14 bases between. The CDR3 contains 15 residues. The CDR3 DNA reads as TGTGCCAGCAGCCAAGGCGACAGATGGGGGGAGACCCAGTACTTC. Protein sequence: CASSQGDRWGETQYF.

This clonotype was observed a handful of times. The rearrangement uses TRBV2 and TRBJ2-3, with 8 bases matching TRBD2. The CDR3 loop spans 15 amino acids. The germline V gene has CDR1 SNHLY and CDR2 FYNNEI. V lost 10 bases to trimming and J lost 1 base; unmatched junction nucleotides: 10. CDR3 in amino acids: CATTRAGVGTDTQYF. CDR3 bases: TGTGCCACCACCCGAGCGGGAGTAGGCACAGATACGCAGTATTTT.

This rearrangement joins TRBV12-3 or TRBV12-4 to TRBJ2-1; D is possibly TRBD1 or TRBD2 (5 bases each). V was clipped by 6 bases and J by 7 bases, with 19 bases between them. The CDR3 is 15 amino acids. CDR3 sequence reads: CASSLTGTSVNEQFF. The CDR3 region has the DNA TGTGCCAGCAGCCTAACCGGGACGAGCGTAAATGAGCAGTTCTTC.

The chain uses TRBV6-5 and TRBJ2-5; possibly TRBD1 for D (5 bases). The tail of the sequence fits TRBJ2-7 better, so the J call may be wrong. Germline V gene sequence: CDR1 MNHEY, CDR2 SVGAGI. This CDR3 region has 14 residues. This CDR3 is CASSYRSGTYEQYF. The CDR3 DNA reads as TGTGCCAGCAGTTACCGGTCAGGGACCTACGAGCAGTACTTC.

The chain uses TRBV20-1 and TRBJ2-3; TRBD2 might be the D (6 bases). Germline CDR1 is DFQATT and CDR2 is SNEGSKA (reference sequence). Trimming took off 3 bases at V and 0 bases at J, with 13 bases between the two ends. The CDR3 runs to 15 residues. CDR3 region: CSASPLASSTDTQYF. Written as DNA, the CDR3 is TGCAGTGCTAGCCCCCTAGCGTCTAGCACAGATACGCAGTATTTT.

This clonotype was seen only a few times. This chain links TRBV3-1 with TRBJ2-3; D is perhaps TRBD2 (6 bases). V dropped 4 bases and J dropped 14 bases, with 22 bases sitting between them. Looked up from germline, CDR1 is LGHDT and CDR2 is YNNKEL (reference sequence). The CDR3 is 14 amino acids. CDR3 sequence: CASSPRAGYRYAYF. The DNA of the CDR3 is TGTGCCAGCAGCCCCAGGGCGGGGTACAGATACGCGTATTTT.

This clonotype was counted between two and nine times. V usage is TRBV4-1 and J usage is TRBJ2-1, with 12 bases lining up with TRBD2. Unmatched junction bases numbered 10, after V lost 4 bases and J lost 6 bases. This CDR3 region has 17 residues. CDR1 is MGHRA, CDR2 YSYEKL, per germline. This CDR3 is CASSRGLAGNAVNEQFF. In DNA, the CDR3 is TGCGCCAGCAGCCGTGGACTAGCGGGAAACGCGGTCAATGAGCAGTTCTTC.

This rearrangement joins TRBV7-9 to TRBJ2-7; D may be TRBD1 or TRBD2 (5 bases each). This CDR3 is 13 amino acids long. Germline CDR1 and CDR2: SEHNR and FQNEAQ (reference sequence). V lost 5 bases to trimming and J lost 3 bases, with 11 bases between them. The CDR3, as DNA: TGTGCCAGCAGCCCTGGGGGTTACTACGAGCAGTACTTC. It codes for CASSPGGYYEQYF.

This clonotype has ten or more counts. The V and J genes are TRBV7-3 and TRBJ1-6, with TRBD1 identical over 9 bases. The CDR3 runs 15 residues. V lost 5 bases, J lost 8 bases, and 7 bases stayed unmatched. CDR1 is SGHTA and CDR2 is FQGTGA in the germline V gene. Here the CDR3 reads CASSRDRGSDSPLHF. The CDR3, as DNA: TGTGCCAGCAGCCGAGACAGGGGGTCGGATTCACCCCTCCACTTT.

This chain connects TRBV20-1 to TRBJ2-7, with TRBD2 identical over 10 bases. V trimming: 4 bases; J trimming: 0 bases; junction bases outside the gene matches: 9. The CDR3 length is 16 residues. Germline loops: CDR1 DFQATT, CDR2 SNEGSKA (reference sequence). CDR3 loop: CSATYSGGPSSYEQYF. The CDR3 DNA is TGCAGTGCTACCTATAGCGGGGGGCCGTCCTCCTACGAGCAGTACTTC.

For the CDR3, the DNA is TGCGCCAGCAGCTTGGTAGCGGGGGTCCCTAACCATGAGCAGTTCTTC. Its protein product is CASSLVAGVPNHEQFF. The chain links TRBV5-1 to TRBJ2-1; 9 bases are shared with TRBD2. This CDR3 contains 16 residues. Per the germline V gene, CDR1 is SGHRS and CDR2 is YFSETQ. V lost 0 bases and J lost 8; bases outside the gene matches: 9. The full variable domain, rest sourced from reference TRBV5-1 and TRBJ2-1, is KAGVTQTPRYLIKTRGQQVTLSCSPISGHRSVSWYQQTPGQGLQFLFEYFSETQRNKGNFPGRFSGRQFSNSRSEMNVSTLELGDSALYLCASSLVAGVPNHEQFFGPGTRLTVL.

As for this clonotype: Since a much larger clone is just one base distant, this may be a read error. The chain links TRBV20-1 to TRBJ2-5, with TRBD2 matching 10 bases. TRBJ2-1 matches the DNA end more closely, so the J call is doubtful. The CDR3 is made up of 15 amino acids. CDR1 is DFQATT, CDR2 SNEGSKA, per germline (reference sequence). This CDR3 reads CSARDLGLAEETQFF. CDR3 DNA sequence: TGCAGTGCTAGAGATCTCGGACTAGCGGAAGAGACCCAGTTCTTC.

V is TRBV6-1 and J is TRBJ1-2; D possibly corresponds to TRBD1 (5 bases). Germline CDR1 and CDR2: MNHNS and SASEGT. Deletions cut 7 bases from V and 6 bases from J, with 12 bases between. This CDR3 is built from 12 residues. CDR3 sequence reads: CASTREGHGYTF. The CDR3 nucleotides read TGTGCCAGCACCCGCGAGGGGCATGGCTACACCTTC.

The table lists this clonotype with a count of one. J is TRBJ2-7 and V is TRBV20-1; unclear D gene. Trimming took 4 bases from V and 0 from J, leaving 16 bases between them. The CDR3 runs to 15 residues. Germline assignment: CDR1 DFQATT and CDR2 SNEGSKA (reference sequence). CDR3 residues: CSAISGRTSSYEQYF. CDR3 in DNA: TGCAGTGCTATCTCCGGACGGACGAGCTCCTACGAGCAGTACTTC.

This clonotype was seen once. It may be a read error: a sequence one base away is much more abundant. This sequence joins TRBV4-1 and TRBJ2-7; TRBD2 is a possible D gene (7 bases). Germline V CDR1 and CDR2: MGHRA, YSYEKL. The CDR3 length is 15 residues. CDR3 in DNA: TGCGCCAGCAACCAAGGGGGGGTCCCAACCTACGAGCAGTACTTC. This codes for CASNQGGVPTYEQYF.